This T cell receptor beta chain was obtained from a study of blood T cells in healthy people across ages. Broader study findings: PBMCs went unsorted, and a conclusive naive versus antigen-experienced comparison was therefore prevented.

A second PCR of roughly 6 to 12 cycles used a sample-barcoded 5' primer and a J-beta primer mix. Researchers report that a template-switch adaptor with 12 random nucleotides tagged each cDNA molecule. Every sample gave at least 3 million paired-end reads containing CDR3. TCRdb recomputed calls from the 5' RACE reads with MiXCR, one row per CDR3 protein. The table has about 1.8 million distinct CDR3 sequences, roughly 52% seen once. Total RNA extraction produced at least 5 micrograms (per sample) for the study. The trim removed 1 base at V and 4 bases at J, leaving 2 bases unmatched. CDR3 length equals 16 residues. Germline V gives CDR1 LGHNA, CDR2 YNFKEQ. This clonotype was seen a handful of times. Its target is unknown.

The sample comprised blood. This receptor was obtained from a woman aged 40 to 49 in good health. This chain uses TRBV4-2 with TRBJ2-1; 12 bases are shared with TRBD2. The chain's CDR3 is CASSQVTSGGYNEQFF. As DNA, the CDR3 is TGTGCCAGCAGCCAAGTGACTAGCGGGGGTTACAATGAGCAGTTCTTC.